The 26 T cell receptor beta chains below come from one sample, sequenced in a study of blood T cells in healthy people across ages. Next came a second PCR, run for about 7 to 12 cycles, which used a sample-barcoded 5' primer along with a J-beta primer mix. In TCRdb, the 5' RACE reads were re-called with MiXCR into one record per CDR3 protein. The data hold approximately 600,000 distinct CDR3 sequences, with 58% observed a single time. Sequenced input: blood. The receptors were gathered from a man between 60 and 75 years old in good health.

J is TRBJ1-1 and V is TRBV29-1; a possible D gene is TRBD1 (5 bases). Trimming took off 0 bases at V and 5 bases at J, with 10 bases between the two ends. The CDR3 runs 13 residues. Germline V gene sequence: CDR1 SQVTM, CDR2 ANQGSEA. CDR3 nucleotide sequence: TGCAGCGTTGAAGACGGGGGATGGACTGAAGCTTTCTTT. Protein sequence: CSVEDGGWTEAFF.

The chain carries TRBV5-1 and TRBJ1-1; no firm D call. Germline V gene lookup returns CDR1 SGHRS and CDR2 YFSETQ. There are 15 residues in the CDR3. V gave up 4 bases and J gave up 1 base, with 14 bases separating them. In DNA, the CDR3 is TGCGCCAGCAGCCACCCGGGCAGACGGAACACTGAAGCTTTCTTT. It specifies CASSHPGRRNTEAFF.

The V call is TRBV27, the J call TRBJ2-7; 13 nucleotides align to TRBD2. Near its end, the DNA agrees better with TRBJ2-5, so the J call may be wrong. The CDR3 is 16 amino acids. Germline assignment: CDR1 MNHEY and CDR2 SMNVEV (reference sequence). CDR3 sequence reads: CASSFQLAGGRETQYF. In DNA, the CDR3 is TGTGCCAGCAGTTTCCAACTAGCGGGGGGGCGAGAGACCCAGTACTTC.

CDR3 protein: CASSQVYGRDGYTF. The CDR3 DNA reads TGTGCCAGCAGCCAAGTTTACGGGAGAGATGGCTACACCTTC. V is TRBV14 and J is TRBJ1-2; D remains ambiguous. The CDR3 sequence is 14 residues long. The germline V gene encodes CDR1 SGHDN and CDR2 FVKESK. Trimming stripped 1 base from V and 6 bases from J, with 12 bases between.

CDR3 DNA sequence: TGTGCCAGCAGCAGCGGACGGGGGCCTAGCACAGATACGCAGTATTTT. Its protein product is CASSSGRGPSTDTQYF. The V and J genes are TRBV7-9 and TRBJ2-3; the D call may be TRBD1 or TRBD2 (6 bases each). Germline CDR1 and CDR2: SEHNR and FQNEAQ (reference sequence). CDR3 length equals 16 residues. Between the trimmed V and J ends, which lost 5 bases and 0 bases, there was a span of 15 bases.

The chain is built from TRBV4-1 and TRBJ1-4; no clear D. V gave up 0 bases and J gave up 7 bases, with 12 bases separating them. Germline assignment: CDR1 MGHRA and CDR2 YSYEKL. The CDR3 consists of 15 residues. As DNA, the CDR3 is TGCGCCAGCAGCCAAGAGGGCAGACTTCTTGAAAAACTGTTTTTT. Translated: CASSQEGRLLEKLFF.

As to this clonotype: At one boundary the junction diverges from the germline segment, which might be a read error. The CDR3 DNA reads TGCGCCAGCTCACCCGACTATACGTACAATGAGCAGTTCTTC. Residues: CASSPDYTYNEQFF. This chain links TRBV18 with TRBJ2-1, with D possibly being TRBD2 (5 bases). Germline V gene lookup returns CDR1 KGHSH and CDR2 LQKENI. This CDR3 comprises 14 residues.

The rearrangement joins TRBV6-2 or TRBV6-3 to TRBJ2-2; a possible D gene is TRBD1 (6 bases). Germline CDR1 reads MNHEY; CDR2 reads SVGEGT. This CDR3 comprises 16 residues. Between the trimmed V and J ends, which lost 5 bases and 3 bases, there was a span of 16 bases. CDR3 bases: TGTGCCAGCAGTCACGACGGGACATCCGACACCGGGGAGCTGTTTTTT. Protein sequence: CASSHDGTSDTGELFF.

For the CDR3, the DNA is TGTGCCAGCAGCCAAGTCTCGACAGTCGGCTACACCTTC. It specifies CASSQVSTVGYTF. This rearrangement joins TRBV3-1 to TRBJ1-2; weak D call: TRBD1 (5 bases). Germline V gene sequence: CDR1 LGHDT, CDR2 YNNKEL (reference sequence). The length of the CDR3 is 13 residues. V was cut by 1 base and J by 8 bases, with 11 bases left in between.

This clonotype occurred a few times. The V gene is TRBV3-1, the J gene TRBJ2-5; D is uncertain. From germline, CDR1 is LGHDT and CDR2 YNNKEL (reference sequence). The length of the CDR3 is 15 residues. With 1 base removed from V and 7 bases from J, the gap between germline ends came to 16 bases. Here the CDR3 DNA reads TGTGCCAGCAGCCAAGGAAGGGCCGCAGTGGGGACCCAGTACTTC. Translation gives CASSQGRAAVGTQYF.

The gene calls are TRBV11-3 and TRBJ2-5; no reliable D call. Per the germline V gene, CDR1 is SGHNT and CDR2 is YENEEA. V was shortened by 5 bases and J by 5 bases, with 15 bases between the two germline ends. The CDR3 has 14 amino acids. CDR3 residues: CASSPDGSPETQYF. CDR3 nucleotide sequence: TGTGCCAGCAGCCCAGATGGGTCCCCGGAGACCCAGTACTTC.

The genes are TRBV3-1 and TRBJ2-1; tentatively, D is TRBD1 (6 bases). The CDR3 covers 14 residues. From germline, CDR1 is LGHDT and CDR2 YNNKEL (reference sequence). Deletions cut 0 bases from V and 4 bases from J, with 7 bases between. In DNA, the CDR3 is TGTGCCAGCAGCCAAGACGGACAGTACAATGAGCAGTTCTTC. This codes for CASSQDGQYNEQFF.

The genes are TRBV5-1 and TRBJ2-2; TRBD2 matches at 7 bases. This CDR3 has 17 residues. V lost 7 bases to trimming and J lost 0 bases; unmatched junction nucleotides: 12. The germline V gene encodes CDR1 SGHRS and CDR2 YFSETQ. CDR3 residues: CASSWDPSGTNTGELFF. The CDR3 nucleotides read TGCGCCAGCTCTTGGGACCCAAGCGGGACGAACACCGGGGAGCTGTTTTTT.

The gene calls are TRBV20-1 and TRBJ2-5, with TRBD1 matching over 9 bases. The length of the CDR3 is 15 residues. In germline, CDR1 is DFQATT, CDR2 SNEGSKA (reference sequence). V was clipped by 6 bases and J by 1 base; unmatched bases: 9. The CDR3 is CSARGQGAFQETQYF. Written as DNA, the CDR3 is TGCAGTGCCAGGGGACAGGGAGCCTTCCAAGAGACCCAGTACTTC.

In DNA form, the CDR3 reads TGTGCCAGCTCCCCCAAGGAGGGCGTTAGCTATACTGAAGCTTTCTTT. Amino acids: CASSPKEGVSYTEAFF. The chain combines TRBV18 with TRBJ1-1; D is ambiguous. V gave up 6 bases and J gave up 5 bases, with 22 bases separating them. Germline V lookup: CDR1 KGHSH, CDR2 LQKENI. The CDR3 is 16 residues long.

The chain joins TRBV7-7 to TRBJ2-5, with 10 bases that match TRBD2. V shed 3 bases and J 4 bases; nucleotides not matched to a gene: 5. The CDR3 has 15 residues. Germline V gene sequence: CDR1 SSHAT, CDR2 FNYEAQ (reference sequence). CDR3 protein: CASSFGLAVSETQYF. Here the CDR3 DNA reads TGTGCCAGCAGCTTTGGACTAGCGGTGTCAGAGACCCAGTACTTC.

The genes are TRBV6-2 or TRBV6-3 and TRBJ2-6, with D possibly being TRBD2 (6 bases). Germline lookup yields CDR1 MNHEY and CDR2 SVGEGT. CDR3 length: 17 residues. V was shortened by 4 bases and J by 3 bases, with 16 bases between the two germline ends. The CDR3 DNA reads TGTGCCAGCAGTTTGAGGAGGGGCCCGGGTGGGGCCAACGTCCTGACTTTC. Translating it yields CASSLRRGPGGANVLTF.

The sample holds a few counts of this clonotype. This chain joins TRBV6-1 and TRBJ2-7, with TRBD1 identical over 7 bases. The CDR3 runs 17 residues. V dropped 5 bases and J dropped 2; count of bases not matched to a gene: 15. Germline lookup yields CDR1 MNHNS and CDR2 SASEGT. CDR3 coding DNA: TGTGCCAGCAGTCGGTCCGGACCCGGACAGGTGACCTACGAGCAGTACTTC. Translated, it gives CASSRSGPGQVTYEQYF.

In its sample, this clonotype was seen a few times. The chain's CDR3 is CASSYSLAGGPETQYF. Here the CDR3 DNA reads TGTGCCAGCAGTTACTCCCTAGCGGGGGGGCCGGAGACCCAGTACTTC. The chain links TRBV6-5 to TRBJ2-5; 12 bases match TRBD2. The CDR3 length is 16 residues. The ends lost 0 bases at V and 5 bases at J; junction bases unmatched: 4. In germline, CDR1 is MNHEY, CDR2 SVGAGI.

This clonotype has more than one count but fewer than ten. The chain links TRBV20-1 to TRBJ2-1; 10 bases align to TRBD2. The V segment lost 5 bases and the J segment 5 bases; nucleotides outside the gene matches: 6. The CDR3 is 14 residues long. Per the germline V gene, CDR1 is DFQATT and CDR2 is SNEGSKA (reference sequence). The CDR3 is CSAPPGLADNEQFF. CDR3 DNA sequence: TGCAGTGCTCCCCCCGGACTAGCGGACAATGAGCAGTTCTTC.

Comments on this clonotype: A junction end diverges from the germline sequence, so it may reflect a read error. The chain links TRBV13 to TRBJ2-7; unclear D gene. This CDR3 has 13 amino acids. The germline CDR1 and CDR2 sequences are PRHDT and FYEKMQ (reference sequence). The CDR3 protein is CAGSLSPSYEQYF. The CDR3 DNA follows: TGTGCCGGCAGCTTAAGTCCGTCCTACGAGCAGTACTTC. The full variable domain, its missing parts supplied by reference TRBV13 and TRBJ2-7, is AAGVIQSPRHLIKEKRETATLKCYPIPRHDTVYWYQQGPGQDPQFLISFYEKMQSDKGSIPDRFSAQQFSDYHSELNMSSLELGDSALYFCAGSLSPSYEQYFGPGTRLTVT.

The rearrangement joins TRBV10-3 to TRBJ2-4; the D gene could be TRBD1 or TRBD2 (6 bases each). Per germline, CDR1 ENHRY and CDR2 SYGVKD. The length of the CDR3 is 15 residues. V was shortened by 1 base and J by 0 bases, with 7 bases between the two germline ends. DNA for the CDR3: TGTGCCATCAGTGAGTGGGGGGCAGCCAAAAACATTCAGTACTTC. It encodes CAISEWGAAKNIQYF.

The CDR3 here is CAISVGTATVYEQYF. CDR3 bases: TGTGCCATCAGTGTGGGGACAGCAACAGTCTACGAGCAGTACTTC. The chain couples TRBV10-3 to TRBJ2-7; TRBD1 agrees at 7 bases. V was clipped by 4 bases and J by 3 bases; unmatched bases: 9. The CDR3 loop spans 15 amino acids. Per the germline V gene, CDR1 is ENHRY and CDR2 is SYGVKD.

This clonotype was seen many times. The chain recombines TRBV13 with TRBJ2-1, with TRBD2 identical over 16 bases. V trimming: 3 bases; J trimming: 7 bases; junction bases outside the gene matches: 6. This CDR3 region has 17 residues. The germline V gene has CDR1 PRHDT and CDR2 FYEKMQ (reference sequence). The chain's CDR3 is CASSFGTSGGAGNEQFF. The CDR3 DNA reads as TGTGCCAGCAGCTTTGGGACTAGCGGGGGGGCGGGGAATGAGCAGTTCTTC.

The chain uses TRBV20-1 and TRBJ1-6, with D maybe TRBD1 (6 bases). The CDR3 sequence is 15 residues long. Per germline, CDR1 DFQATT and CDR2 SNEGSKA (reference sequence). V lost 5 bases to trimming and J lost 2 bases, with 13 bases between them. The CDR3 nucleotides are TGCAGTGCTCCAATCAGGGGCCCCTATAATTCACCCCTCCACTTT. Its protein is CSAPIRGPYNSPLHF.

This clonotype came up once. V is TRBV7-2 and J is TRBJ2-1; D possibly matches TRBD1 or TRBD2 (5 bases each). This CDR3 region has 13 residues. The germline gives CDR1 SGHTA, CDR2 FQGNSA. V lost 1 base and J 13 bases, leaving 14 bases between the germline ends. For the CDR3, the DNA is TGTGCCAGCAGCTTAGTTGTGGGGGAGACCCAGTTCTTC. Translated: CASSLVVGETQFF. The full variable domain, its missing parts supplied by reference TRBV7-2 and TRBJ2-1, is GAGVSQSPSNKVTEKGKDVELRCDPISGHTALYWYRQSLGQGLEFLIYFQGNSAPDKSGLPSDRFSAERTGGSVSTLTIQRTQQEDSAVYLCASSLVVGETQFFGPGTRLTVL.